The 4 T cell receptor beta chains below all came from one sample that was sequenced in a study of blood T cell repertoires in COVID-19. The method was immunoSEQ multiplex PCR; TCRdb's version includes in-frame clones alone and lacks a portion of them. The sample records 150,000 to 200,000 clones, approximately 86% being singletons. Input material: peripheral blood. The receptors here all came from a man aged 60-69 years with acute or convalescent COVID-19.

The chain employs TRBV5-4 and TRBJ2-7, with 10 bases lining up with TRBD2. CDR3 length: 16 amino acids. V lost 4 bases to trimming and J lost 6 bases; unmatched junction nucleotides: 13. The germline V gene encodes CDR1 SGHNT and CDR2 YYREEE (reference sequence). CDR3 loop: CASSEGLAAARGEQYF. DNA of the CDR3: TGTGCCAGCAGCGAAGGACTAGCGGCGGCCCGGGGCGAGCAGTACTTC.

The chain couples TRBV11-2 to TRBJ2-7, with 7 positions matching TRBD1. The CDR3 runs to 15 residues. Germline CDR1 reads SGHAT; CDR2 reads FQNNGV. V lost 3 bases to trimming and J lost 3 bases; unmatched junction nucleotides: 8. The CDR3 coding sequence is TGTGCCAGCAGCTTTGACGGGACAGACCTCTACGAGCAGTACTTC. It specifies CASSFDGTDLYEQYF.

The chain is built from TRBV6-5 and TRBJ2-7, with TRBD1 identical over 9 bases. Germline-derived CDR1 and CDR2 are MNHEY and SVGAGI. J was trimmed by 7 bases and V by 0 bases; bases with no gene match: 7. The CDR3 spans 15 residues. The CDR3 protein is CASSYSNRGPREQYF. DNA of the CDR3: TGTGCCAGCAGTTACTCGAACAGGGGGCCGAGGGAGCAGTACTTC.

CDR3 nucleotides: TGCGCCAGCAGCCGGGGGGGACTAGTGGATGAGCAGTTCTTC. Amino acids: CASSRGGLVDEQFF. V and J are TRBV5-1 and TRBJ2-1; 8 positions agree with TRBD2. Per germline, CDR1 SGHRS and CDR2 YFSETQ. The CDR3 is made up of 14 amino acids. V shed 4 bases, J shed 8 bases, and the junction held 8 bases outside the gene matches.